This T cell receptor beta chain emerged from a study of cytomegalovirus exposure and HLA in healthy donors. PCR primers comprised 60 Vbeta and 13 Jbeta primers. Here immunoSEQ multiplex PCR was the method, and the copy in TCRdb shows in-frame clones only, minus some. The sample lists more than 95,000 clones; around 76% were seen once. Donors had nominal health at sampling but likely had unrecorded immune exposures. Whole-study findings and limits: Presence/absence results assume similar sequencing depth per donor, which may not hold. The study flagged some 170 TCR beta chains as cytomegalovirus-associated. TCR beta sequences reportedly predicted most subjects' HLA-A and HLA-B alleles accurately.

The CDR3 has 16 amino acids. CDR1 is SGHTA, CDR2 FQGNSA, per germline. Trimming at V came to 6 bases and at J to 2 bases, leaving 8 bases not matched to a gene. As regards this clone: The antigen is not known.

This receptor was obtained from a man aged 45-60 years in good health and CMV-seropositive. Specimen: PBMCs. The rearrangement joins TRBV7-2 to TRBJ2-1; TRBD1 aligns across 9 bases. The CDR3 nucleotides are TGTGCCAGCAGTACTACCGGGACAGGGACCTACAATGAGCAGTTCTTC. Its translation is CASSTTGTGTYNEQFF.